This T cell receptor beta chain was profiled in a study of blood T cell repertoires in COVID-19. Study-wide context: The samples span acute and convalescent COVID-19 from the United States, Italy and Spain. PBMCs, B-cell-depleted T cells, or T cells were the source of the cDNA or gDNA that made up the material.

CDR1 is MNHEY and CDR2 is SVGAGI in the germline V gene. The CDR3 has 15 residues. V lost 2 bases, J lost 10 bases, and 5 bases stayed unmatched. In the original workflow: Amplified reference gene primers provided the basis for estimating nucleated cell counts. The protocol was immunoSEQ multiplex PCR, while the TCRdb copy is restricted to in-frame clones and leaves out a portion. V and J calls and clone size are copied from that table; D and trimming were computed from the DNA. The sample contains approximately 220,000 clones, just over 85% of which appear only once. Sequenced input: peripheral blood. The chain links TRBV6-5 to TRBJ1-6; TRBD1 matches 10 bases. The sequence derives from a man aged 45-65 years with acute or convalescent COVID-19. The CDR3 protein is CASSYVGTGVSPLHF. CDR3 nucleotides: TGTGCCAGCAGTTACGTGGGGACAGGGGTCTCACCCCTCCACTTT.